These 19 T cell receptor beta chains originate from one sample sequenced in a study of blood T cells in healthy people across ages. Through a sample-barcoded 5' primer and a J-beta primer mix, a second PCR was run for about 6 to 12 cycles. TCRdb redid the calling of the 5' RACE reads with MiXCR, one entry per CDR3 protein. The sample holds around 670,000 distinct CDR3 sequences, roughly 31% seen once. The source material was blood. All receptors come from a woman of 80 years or more in good health.

The chain links TRBV30 to TRBJ1-1; D is perhaps TRBD1 (5 bases). V gave up 0 bases and J gave up 6 bases, with 11 bases separating them. The CDR3 runs to 13 residues. The V gene's germline CDR1 is GTSNPN and CDR2 SVGIG (reference sequence). CDR3 region: CAWSVSRGSEAFF. In nucleotides, the CDR3 is TGTGCCTGGAGTGTCTCTAGGGGATCTGAAGCTTTCTTT.

This clonotype appeared a few times. The V gene is TRBV6-5, the J gene TRBJ1-1; 10 bases are shared with TRBD1. The CDR3 length is 15 residues. V lost 8 bases to trimming and J lost 4 bases; unmatched junction nucleotides: 10. Germline V gene data show CDR1 as MNHEY and CDR2 as SVGAGI. This CDR3 is CASRRGTGDGTEAFF. The CDR3 nucleotides are TGTGCCAGCCGCCGTGGGACAGGGGATGGCACTGAAGCTTTCTTT.

This clonotype was observed a few times. This rearrangement joins TRBV5-1 to TRBJ1-3, with D maybe TRBD1 (6 bases). Germline loops: CDR1 SGHRS, CDR2 YFSETQ. The CDR3 is made up of 15 amino acids. V lost 4 bases, J lost 2 bases, and 13 bases lay in between. The CDR3 DNA reads as TGCGCCAGCAGCCCTACCACAGGGACTGGAAACACCATATATTTT. Encoded protein: CASSPTTGTGNTIYF.

This clonotype was detected many times. This rearrangement joins TRBV20-1 to TRBJ2-3; 14 bases match TRBD2. This CDR3 contains 16 residues. Losses at the gene ends were 3 bases for V and 5 bases for J; bases not matched to a gene: 7. Looked up from germline, CDR1 is DFQATT and CDR2 is SNEGSKA (reference sequence). The CDR3 coding sequence is TGCAGTGCTAGCCGACTAGCGGGGGGGCGAGAAGATACGCAGTATTTT. Translating it yields CSASRLAGGREDTQYF.

The table lists this clonotype with a few counts. The chain joins TRBV6-1 to TRBJ2-7; D is perhaps TRBD1 or TRBD2 (5 bases each). This CDR3 contains 14 residues. V was pared by 4 bases and J by 4 bases, with 14 bases between. Germline values: CDR1 MNHNS, CDR2 SASEGT. The CDR3 is CASSGGPGLYEQYF. The CDR3 DNA follows: TGTGCCAGCAGTGGGGGACCAGGTCTTTACGAGCAGTACTTC.

This clonotype was seen many times. V and J are TRBV6-2 or TRBV6-3 and TRBJ2-1; the D gene is possibly TRBD2 (6 bases). The CDR3 length is 14 residues. Germline V CDR1 and CDR2: MNHEY, SVGEGT. The V and J ends lost 2 bases and 5 bases respectively, with 10 bases between them. In DNA form, the CDR3 reads TGTGCCAGCAGTTACGGGGGACTCAACAATGAGCAGTTCTTC. Protein product: CASSYGGLNNEQFF.

This clonotype was recorded at least ten times. The chain recombines TRBV7-9 with TRBJ2-1; 7 bases are a match to TRBD1. Germline CDR1 and CDR2: SEHNR and FQNEAQ (reference sequence). CDR3 length: 15 residues. Germline trimming cut 2 bases from V and 4 bases from J; bases unmatched to any gene: 5. This CDR3 is CASSLRGQLYNEQFF. CDR3 bases: TGTGCCAGCAGCTTAAGGGGACAGCTTTACAATGAGCAGTTCTTC.

This clonotype was observed many times. The chain combines TRBV6-1 with TRBJ2-3; 7 bases agree with TRBD2. The trim removed 6 bases at V and 1 base at J, leaving 4 bases unmatched. The CDR3 length is 14 residues. CDR1 and CDR2 from the germline V gene are MNHNS and SASEGT. The CDR3 spells CASRNGGGTDTQYF. The CDR3, as DNA: TGTGCCAGCAGAAATGGGGGGGGCACAGATACGCAGTATTTT.

The chain has TRBV10-3 and TRBJ2-1; D unclear. The J call may be wrong; the DNA end is better matched by TRBJ2-7. Per germline, CDR1 ENHRY and CDR2 SYGVKD. This CDR3 comprises 15 residues. The CDR3 loop is CAISESRPSANEQYF. CDR3 DNA: TGTGCCATCAGTGAGTCGAGACCTTCAGCTAATGAGCAGTACTTC.

This clonotype showed up just a few times. This may be a read error, as it is one base from a much larger clone. This chain uses TRBV20-1 with TRBJ2-5; 9 positions match TRBD2. This CDR3 is 14 amino acids long. The V segment lost 5 bases and the J segment 11 bases; nucleotides outside the gene matches: 15. In germline, CDR1 is DFQATT, CDR2 SNEGSKA (reference sequence). The CDR3 bases are TGCAGTGCTGGGATAGCGGGGGCCAACAATGAGCAGTACTTC. It encodes CSAGIAGANNEQYF.

This clonotype came up many times. The chain recombines TRBV5-1 with TRBJ2-5; TRBD1 is a possible D gene (6 bases). Germline V gene lookup returns CDR1 SGHRS and CDR2 YFSETQ. With 1 base removed from V and 3 bases from J, the gap between germline ends came to 7 bases. There are 13 residues in the CDR3. In DNA form, the CDR3 reads TGCGCCAGCAGCTTGACAGGGAAAGAGACCCAGTACTTC. The encoded protein is CASSLTGKETQYF. The full variable domain, completed using reference TRBV5-1 and TRBJ2-5, is KAGVTQTPRYLIKTRGQQVTLSCSPISGHRSVSWYQQTPGQGLQFLFEYFSETQRNKGNFPGRFSGRQFSNSRSEMNVSTLELGDSALYLCASSLTGKETQYFGPGTRLLVL.

As to this clonotype: This could be a read error, since a much larger clone is one nucleotide away. The chain is built from TRBV29-1 and TRBJ2-5; D not resolved. Germline V gives CDR1 SQVTM, CDR2 ANQGSEA. V was pared by 7 bases and J by 11 bases, with 20 bases between. The CDR3 has 12 residues. CDR3 loop: CSDRQGYNEQYF. As DNA, the CDR3 is TGCAGCGACCGACAAGGTTACAATGAGCAGTACTTC.

This clonotype appeared a few times. V usage is TRBV20-1 and J usage is TRBJ1-6; D gene unclear. The CDR3 covers 15 residues. V was trimmed by 0 bases and J by 7 bases, leaving 13 bases between them. Germline V gives CDR1 DFQATT, CDR2 SNEGSKA (reference sequence). In nucleotides, the CDR3 is TGCAGTGCTAGAGATGAGGGTGGTAAGAATTCACCCCTCCACTTT. This translates into CSARDEGGKNSPLHF.

This clonotype was recorded at least ten times. The chain uses TRBV5-1 and TRBJ2-1; 12 nucleotides line up with TRBD2. CDR1 and CDR2 from the germline V gene are SGHRS and YFSETQ. V gave up 6 bases and J gave up 7 bases; unmatched junction bases: 5. This CDR3 spans 14 amino acids. In DNA, the CDR3 is TGCGCCAGCAAAGGACTAGCGGGGTGGAATGAGCAGTTCTTC. It codes for CASKGLAGWNEQFF.

About this clonotype: Mismatch with germline at one junction end may stem from a read error. This chain uses TRBV29-1 with TRBJ2-7; D is unresolved. Per germline, CDR1 SQVTM and CDR2 ANQGSEA. This CDR3 has 11 amino acids. CDR3 protein: CGVGNGYEQYF. The CDR3 DNA reads as TGCGGCGTCGGTAACGGCTACGAGCAGTACTTC.

The table lists this clonotype with many counts. The V and J genes are TRBV19 and TRBJ2-7; 7 nucleotides agree with TRBD1. Germline V lookup: CDR1 LNHDA, CDR2 SQIVND (reference sequence). This CDR3 has 13 residues. V was clipped by 4 bases and J by 3 bases; unmatched bases: 3. The DNA for the CDR3 is TGTGCCAGTAGTACCCGGACAGGCTACGAGCAGTACTTC. It translates to CASSTRTGYEQYF.

In this sample, this clonotype turned up many times. The CDR3 protein is CASSLFGDGYSYEQYF. CDR3 nucleotide sequence: TGCGCCAGCAGCTTGTTCGGGGACGGCTACTCCTACGAGCAGTACTTC. V gene TRBV5-1 combines with J gene TRBJ2-7; the D gene could be TRBD1 or TRBD2 (5 bases each). This CDR3 is 16 amino acids long. Trimming removed 1 base from V and 0 bases from J, with 14 bases in between. Looked up from germline, CDR1 is SGHRS and CDR2 is YFSETQ.

The chain employs TRBV7-2 and TRBJ2-1; possible D gene TRBD1, 6 bases. CDR3 length: 13 amino acids. CDR1 and CDR2 (germline): SGHTA, FQGNSA. The germline V and J ends were trimmed by 4 bases and 13 bases, with 17 bases remaining between them. The CDR3: CASSYRVQETQFF. The DNA of the CDR3 is TGTGCCAGCAGCTACAGGGTCCAAGAGACCCAGTTCTTC.

In its sample, this clonotype was seen a few times. The chain carries TRBV4-1 and TRBJ1-5; possible D gene TRBD1, 6 bases. The CDR3 contains 17 residues. V dropped 3 bases and J dropped 0 bases, with 15 bases sitting between them. Per the germline V gene, CDR1 is MGHRA and CDR2 is YSYEKL. The CDR3 region is CASSHAATGDSNQPQHF. DNA of the CDR3: TGCGCCAGCAGCCACGCCGCGACAGGTGATAGCAATCAGCCCCAGCATTTT.